A selection of T cell receptor beta chains follows, all from one sample in a study of blood T cells in healthy people across ages. TCRdb called the 5' RACE reads again in MiXCR, with one record for every CDR3 protein. The sample comprises approximately 680,000 distinct CDR3 sequences, approximately 29% of which are singletons, and approximately 15% rests with the top ten. The source material was blood. The receptors derive from a woman of 80 years or more in good health. Both conserved end residues are part of each CDR3. A D gene is named only where the DNA matches it firmly. Part of the rows lack a size; the others show once, few, many or a class for expanded clones.

TRBD1 | once | TRBJ1-6 | TRBV18 | TGTGCCAGCTCACCGCGGGGGACAGGGGGCGTCGATTCACCCCTCCACTTT | CASSPRGTGGVDSPLHF
- | many | TRBJ2-3 | TRBV15 | TGTGCCACCAGCAGTGGGTCAGATACGCAGTATTTT | CATSSGSDTQYF
- | - | TRBJ1-1 | TRBV7-2 | TGTGCCAGCAGCACCCGACCCGGGACTGAAGCTTTCTTT | CASSTRPGTEAFF
- | many | TRBJ2-2 | TRBV5-1 | TGCGCCAGCAGCTCCGGGACAAACATCGCGAACACCGGGGAGCTGTTTTTT | CASSSGTNIANTGELFF
- | - | TRBJ2-5 | TRBV12-3/TRBV12-4 | TGTGCCAGCAGTGAAACAGGGCCCTCAGAGACCCAGTACTTC | CASSETGPSETQYF
- | many | TRBJ1-1 | TRBV7-9 | TGTGCCAGCAGCTCTGATGACACTGAAGCTTTCTTT | CASSSDDTEAFF
TRBD1 | many | TRBJ2-7 | TRBV7-9 | TGTGCCAGCAGACTATTTACAGGGGCCTCCTACGAGCAGTACTTC | CASRLFTGASYEQYF
TRBD1 | many | TRBJ2-3 | TRBV5-1 | TGCGCCAGCAGCTTATCCGACAGGGTCGATACGCAGTATTTT | CASSLSDRVDTQYF
TRBD2 | - | TRBJ2-3 | TRBV2 | TGTGCCAGCAAGGGTAGCGGGGGAGGGACAGATACGCAGTATTTT | CASKGSGGGTDTQYF
TRBD1 | many | TRBJ2-7 | TRBV5-1 | TGCGCCAGCAGCGCTGTATCCGGGACAGCCACCGAGCAGTACTTC | CASSAVSGTATEQYF
- | - | TRBJ2-5 | TRBV10-3 | TGTGCCTCACGCGCCGAACGGGAGACCCAGTACTTC | CASRAERETQYF
- | few | TRBJ2-7 | TRBV20-1 | TGCAGTGCTAGGGAGGCCGAATACGAGCAGTACTTC | CSAREAEYEQYF
- | many | TRBJ1-5 | TRBV7-2 | TGTGCCAGCAGCCCCGGGGGGGGCCAGCCCCAGCATTTT | CASSPGGGQPQHF
- | few | TRBJ1-2 | TRBV30 | TGTGCCTGGAGTGGGATTGGGGCGCTGGACTATGGCTACACCTTC | CAWSGIGALDYGYTF
TRBD2 | many | TRBJ2-5 | TRBV7-3 | TGTGCCAGCAGCCGGGGGGGCGCAAACCAAGAGACCCAGTACTTC | CASSRGGANQETQYF
- | many | TRBJ2-1 | TRBV7-3 | TGTGCCAGCAGCTTACAGGGGTTAGCCCTGAATGAGCAGTTCTTC | CASSLQGLALNEQFF
- | many | TRBJ1-1 | TRBV6-5 | TGTGCCAGCAGCCTTGGAGGGGGGATCACTGAAGCTTTCTTT | CASSLGGGITEAFF
- | - | TRBJ1-1 | TRBV4-2 | TGTGCCAGCAGCCGGGGTACAACTGAAGCTTTCTTT | CASSRGTTEAFF
- | few | TRBJ2-7 | TRBV9 | TGTGCCAGCAGCGTCCGGACGGAATCCTACGAGCAGTACTTC | CASSVRTESYEQYF
- | - | TRBJ1-2 | TRBV2 | TGTACCAGCAGTGTGGGTACCGACTATGGCTACACCTTC | CTSSVGTDYGYTF
- | - | TRBJ2-5 | TRBV30 | TGTGCCTGGAGAGCGTTGGAGACCCAGTACTTC | CAWRALETQYF
- | many | TRBJ1-2 | TRBV6-1 | TGTGCCAGCAGTGAATCTGAGGCCGCCAACTATGGCTACACCTTC | CASSESEAANYGYTF
TRBD1 | few | TRBJ1-6 | TRBV6-2/TRBV6-3 | TGTGCCAGCAGTTCCCCGGGACAGCACAATTCACCCCTCCACTTT | CASSSPGQHNSPLHF
TRBD1 | many | TRBJ2-3 | TRBV6-6 | TGTGCCCTCCGTGGACAGGGGAGAGGGGATACGCAGTATTTT | CALRGQGRGDTQYF
TRBD1 | - | TRBJ2-7 | TRBV7-9 | TGTGCCAGCAGCTTAGAGGGACAGGCTTTATCCTACGAGCAGTACTTC | CASSLEGQALSYEQYF
TRBD2 | many | TRBJ2-5 | TRBV24-1 | TGTGCCACCAGTGATACCGAGACCGGGACTAGACAAGAGACCCAGTACTTC | CATSDTETGTRQETQYF
- | many | TRBJ1-5 | TRBV4-3 | TGCGCCAGCAGCCAATCACAGAACAATCAGCCCCAGCATTTT | CASSQSQNNQPQHF
TRBD2 | - | TRBJ2-3 | TRBV5-6 | TGTGCCAGCAGCGCCCAAGCGGGAGTGGGGACTGATACGCAGTATTTT | CASSAQAGVGTDTQYF
- | many | TRBJ1-2 | TRBV7-4 | TGTGCCAGCAGCTTAAAGGAATATGGCTACACCTTC | CASSLKEYGYTF
- | many | TRBJ2-1 | TRBV20-1 | TGCAGTGGGGCAGACCTTTACAATGAGCAGTTCTTC | CSGADLYNEQFF
TRBD2 | many | TRBJ2-3 | TRBV30 | TGTGCCTGGAGTGTCAGCCTAGCGGGGGATCCAGATACGCAGTATTTT | CAWSVSLAGDPDTQYF
- | many | TRBJ2-3 | TRBV10-3 | TGTGCCATCAGTGGGCCGACAGGCACACTAACAGATACGCAGTATTTT | CAISGPTGTLTDTQYF
- | - | TRBJ2-7 | TRBV5-5 | TGTGCCAGCAGCTTGTCCGGGGGATTAGAATACGAGCAGTACTTC | CASSLSGGLEYEQYF
TRBD2 | many | TRBJ2-5 | TRBV30 | TGTGCCTGGAGCCAGGGACTAAATTCGATGAAGACCCAGTACTTC | CAWSQGLNSMKTQYF
- | few | TRBJ1-1 | TRBV18 | TGTGCCAGCTCCTTTGGGACGGGAGGGACTGAAGCTTTCTTT | CASSFGTGGTEAFF
TRBD2 | few | TRBJ2-3 | TRBV30 | TGTGCCTGGAGCCTGCTAGCGGGGGGATCAGATACGCAGTATTTT | CAWSLLAGGSDTQYF
- | many | TRBJ2-7 | TRBV12-3/TRBV12-4 | TGTGCCAGCTCGGGGACTGCTGGAGGATACGAGCAGTACTTC | CASSGTAGGYEQYF
- | few | TRBJ1-1 | TRBV6-1 | TGTGCCAGCAGTGAATTGGGTTCGAACACTGAAGCTTTCTTT | CASSELGSNTEAFF
- | many | TRBJ2-3 | TRBV20-1 | TGCAGTGCTATAGATACAGGGACTAGCACAGATACGCAGTATTTT | CSAIDTGTSTDTQYF
TRBD2 | many | TRBJ2-5 | TRBV20-1 | TGCAGTGCTAGACCACTAGCGGGGGGGTGGGAGACCCAGTACTTC | CSARPLAGGWETQYF
TRBD1 | many | TRBJ2-3 | TRBV24-1 | TGTGCCACCAGTGATTTTGTACAGGGGGCAGATACGCAGTATTTT | CATSDFVQGADTQYF
- | many | TRBJ1-2 | TRBV7-2 | TGTGCCAGCAGCTACGGCTATGGCTACACCTTC | CASSYGYGYTF
- | - | TRBJ2-7 | TRBV5-1 | TGCGCCACCTCTCCCTCCTACGAGCAGTACTTC | CATSPSYEQYF
TRBD1 | many | TRBJ1-2 | TRBV5-1 | TGCGCCAGCAGCTTGGAAGCAGGGGGCGCAGGCTATGGCTACACCTTC | CASSLEAGGAGYGYTF
TRBD2 | many | TRBJ2-5 | TRBV4-3 | TGCGCCAGCAGCCAAGGACTAGCGGGGGGGAAGACCCAGTACTTC | CASSQGLAGGKTQYF
- | - | TRBJ2-1 | TRBV5-1 | TGCGCCAGCAGCTTGTGGGGCGCGGAGTTCTTC | CASSLWGAEFF
- | - | TRBJ1-1 | TRBV2 | TGTGCCAGCATCCCTCATAAGCAGGGGACTGAAGCTTTCTTT | CASIPHKQGTEAFF
TRBD2 | - | TRBJ2-7 | TRBV29-1 | TGCAGCGTTGCGGTTGGTTCCGGGACTAGCGGGACCGACGAGCAGTACTTC | CSVAVGSGTSGTDEQYF
TRBD2 | many | TRBJ2-4 | TRBV5-1 | TGCGCCAGCAGCTTGAGCGGGGGCCCGCCCCGAAACATTCAGTACTTC | CASSLSGGPPRNIQYF
- | few | TRBJ1-2 | TRBV30 | TGTGCCTGGACAGCAGGGAGCTCACCTGGGGGCTACACCTTC | CAWTAGSSPGGYTF
- | few | TRBJ2-7 | TRBV3-1 | TGTGCCAGCAGCCCGGGACCTTTCCTGGAGCAGTACTTC | CASSPGPFLEQYF
- | many | TRBJ1-1 | TRBV7-3 | TGTGCCAGCAGCTTAACGGCCGCGGGAGGCACTGAAGCTTTCTTT | CASSLTAAGGTEAFF
TRBD2 | many | TRBJ2-7 | TRBV25-1 | TGTGCCAGCGGGGCGACTAGCGGGGGTAACTCCTACGAGCAGTACTTC | CASGATSGGNSYEQYF
- | many | TRBJ1-2 | TRBV5-5 | TGTGCCAGCAGCTTGGTCGAGGCAACCTATGGCTACACCTTC | CASSLVEATYGYTF
TRBD2 | many | TRBJ2-1 | TRBV2 | TGTGCCAGCAGTAGGGAGACTAGCGGGGGGGCCGCCTACAATGAGCAGTTCTTC | CASSRETSGGAAYNEQFF
TRBD1 | few | TRBJ1-4 | TRBV12-3/TRBV12-4 | TGTGCCAGCAGTCCGGACAGGGGGAATGAAAAACTGTTTTTT | CASSPDRGNEKLFF
TRBD1 | few | TRBJ1-1 | TRBV6-2/TRBV6-3 | TGTGCCAGCAGCGATTTCGGGACAGGTACCACTGAAGCTTTCTTT | CASSDFGTGTTEAFF
- | - | TRBJ1-3 | TRBV5-5 | TGTACCAGCTCGGAGGGAGTAAACACCATATATTTT | CTSSEGVNTIYF
- | few | TRBJ1-2 | TRBV7-2 | TGTGCCAGCTGCCCTGACGGGACTTTTTGTGGCTACACCTTC | CASCPDGTFCGYTF